This is a list of T cell receptor beta chains from one sample in a study of a mutant IDH1 vaccine in newly diagnosed glioma. Sequenced by immunoSEQ multiplex PCR; TCRdb stores in-frame clones only, minus some. Of about 51,000 clones listed, around four fifths are singletons. Their antigens remain unidentified. The starting material was PBMCs, obtained from a glioma patient whose treatment included an IDH1 peptide vaccine. The receptor set was obtained from a woman aged 40 to 50 with glioma. Each CDR3 is given with its conserved first and last residue. The D gene is left open where the match is weak. For some rows the clone size is stated as once, few or many, or as a class when expanded; others skip it.

d_call: NA; j_call: TRBJ1-1; clone_size: NA; v_call: TRBV21-1; cdr3_aa: CASSLGGLAEAFF; cdr3_nt: TGTGCCAGCAGCCTAGGGGGGTTGGCTGAAGCTTTCTTT
d_call: TRBD2; j_call: TRBJ2-3; clone_size: NA; v_call: TRBV13; cdr3_aa: CASSFSGASDTQYF; cdr3_nt: TGTGCCAGCAGCTTTAGCGGGGCATCGGATACGCAGTATTTT
d_call: TRBD1; j_call: TRBJ2-3; clone_size: NA; v_call: TRBV30; cdr3_aa: CAWGRQGYNTDTQYF; cdr3_nt: TGTGCCTGGGGGAGACAGGGATACAACACAGATACGCAGTATTTT
d_call: TRBD2; j_call: TRBJ2-5; clone_size: NA; v_call: TRBV4-3; cdr3_aa: CASSQAKPSGGGTQYF; cdr3_nt: TGCGCCAGCAGCCAAGCTAAGCCGAGCGGGGGGGGGACCCAGTACTTC
d_call: TRBD1; j_call: TRBJ2-1; clone_size: NA; v_call: TRBV29-1; cdr3_aa: CSVGSPVQGTGDEQFF; cdr3_nt: TGCAGCGTTGGGTCTCCTGTACAGGGGACGGGCGATGAGCAGTTCTTC
d_call: TRBD1; j_call: TRBJ2-3; clone_size: NA; v_call: TRBV7-8; cdr3_aa: CASTPGQEEADTQYF; cdr3_nt: TGTGCCAGCACCCCAGGACAGGAAGAGGCAGATACGCAGTATTTT
d_call: TRBD1; j_call: TRBJ1-5; clone_size: few; v_call: TRBV19; cdr3_aa: CASSGDRGGNQPQHF; cdr3_nt: TGTGCCAGTAGTGGGGACAGGGGAGGCAATCAGCCCCAGCATTTT
d_call: NA; j_call: TRBJ1-6; clone_size: NA; v_call: TRBV2; cdr3_aa: CASKWQGTSPLHF; cdr3_nt: TGTGCCAGCAAGTGGCAGGGCACTTCACCCCTCCACTTT
d_call: NA; j_call: TRBJ1-1; clone_size: few; v_call: TRBV10-3; cdr3_aa: CAMGGNMNTEAFF; cdr3_nt: TGTGCCATGGGGGGGAACATGAACACTGAAGCTTTCTTT
d_call: NA; j_call: TRBJ2-7; clone_size: NA; v_call: TRBV5-6; cdr3_aa: CASSPEAGYEQYF; cdr3_nt: TGTGCCAGCAGCCCGGAGGCAGGCTACGAGCAGTACTTC
d_call: NA; j_call: TRBJ1-1; clone_size: NA; v_call: TRBV5-1; cdr3_aa: CASSDIGGRVAFF; cdr3_nt: TGCGCCAGCAGCGATATAGGTGGGCGGGTGGCTTTCTTT
d_call: NA; j_call: TRBJ2-5; clone_size: NA; v_call: TRBV7-8; cdr3_aa: CASTPTTYQETQYF; cdr3_nt: TGTGCCTCAACCCCGACAACCTACCAAGAGACCCAGTACTTC
d_call: TRBD2; j_call: TRBJ2-3; clone_size: NA; v_call: TRBV7-6; cdr3_aa: CASSLVGTSGVRTDTQYF; cdr3_nt: TGTGCCAGCAGCTTAGTTGGGACTAGCGGGGTGCGCACAGATACGCAGTATTTT
d_call: NA; j_call: TRBJ1-2; clone_size: once; v_call: TRBV6-4; cdr3_aa: CASSDSRQNGYTF; cdr3_nt: TGTGCCAGCAGTGACTCGAGGCAGAATGGCTACACCTTC
d_call: NA; j_call: TRBJ1-3; clone_size: NA; v_call: TRBV7-2; cdr3_aa: CASSLDRWSSGNTIYF; cdr3_nt: TGTGCCAGCAGCTTAGACCGCTGGAGCTCTGGAAACACCATATATTTT
d_call: NA; j_call: TRBJ1-5; clone_size: NA; v_call: TRBV9; cdr3_aa: CASSVGGNSNQPQHF; cdr3_nt: TGTGCCAGCAGCGTAGGAGGGAATAGCAATCAGCCCCAGCATTTT
d_call: TRBD1; j_call: TRBJ1-3; clone_size: NA; v_call: TRBV30; cdr3_aa: CAWAGGGSGGNTIYF; cdr3_nt: TGTGCCTGGGCAGGAGGGGGCTCGGGAGGAAACACCATATATTTT
d_call: NA; j_call: TRBJ1-3; clone_size: NA; v_call: TRBV15; cdr3_aa: CATSRGADSGNTIYF; cdr3_nt: TGTGCCACCAGCAGAGGGGCCGACTCTGGAAACACCATATATTTT
d_call: NA; j_call: TRBJ2-7; clone_size: medium-sized; v_call: TRBV11-2; cdr3_aa: CASSLDPYEQYF; cdr3_nt: TGTGCCAGCAGCTTAGATCCCTACGAGCAGTACTTC
d_call: NA; j_call: TRBJ2-3; clone_size: NA; v_call: TRBV6-1; cdr3_aa: CASSTGGSTDTQYF; cdr3_nt: TGTGCCAGCAGTACAGGAGGTTCCACAGATACGCAGTATTTT
d_call: NA; j_call: TRBJ1-1; clone_size: few; v_call: TRBV4-3; cdr3_aa: CASSQGGYAFF; cdr3_nt: TGCGCCAGCAGCCAGGGGGGCTATGCTTTCTTT
d_call: NA; j_call: TRBJ1-2; clone_size: NA; v_call: TRBV14; cdr3_aa: CASSPKGLSYGYTF; cdr3_nt: TGTGCCAGCAGCCCTAAGGGCCTTTCCTATGGCTACACCTTC
d_call: NA; j_call: TRBJ1-5; clone_size: NA; v_call: TRBV4-3; cdr3_aa: CASSQDDHQPQHF; cdr3_nt: TGCGCCAGCAGCCAAGACGACCATCAGCCCCAGCATTTT
d_call: NA; j_call: TRBJ2-3; clone_size: NA; v_call: TRBV5-6; cdr3_aa: CAKRPPTASTDTQYF; cdr3_nt: TGTGCCAAACGGCCTCCGACTGCTAGCACAGATACGCAGTATTTT
d_call: NA; j_call: TRBJ1-6; clone_size: NA; v_call: TRBV9; cdr3_aa: CASSVAGGHHSPLHF; cdr3_nt: TGTGCCAGCAGCGTAGCGGGGGGACACCATTCACCCCTCCACTTT
d_call: NA; j_call: TRBJ2-3; clone_size: NA; v_call: TRBV6-5; cdr3_aa: CASSSPGLSADTQYF; cdr3_nt: TGTGCCAGCAGTTCTCCGGGACTTAGCGCAGATACGCAGTATTTT
d_call: TRBD1; j_call: TRBJ1-3; clone_size: NA; v_call: TRBV9; cdr3_aa: CASSEQGAGNTIYF; cdr3_nt: TGTGCCAGCAGCGAGCAGGGGGCTGGAAACACCATATATTTT
d_call: NA; j_call: TRBJ1-5; clone_size: NA; v_call: TRBV18; cdr3_aa: CASSRKPDSNQPQHF; cdr3_nt: TGTGCCAGCTCTCGCAAACCCGATAGCAATCAGCCCCAGCATTTT
d_call: TRBD2; j_call: TRBJ2-1; clone_size: few; v_call: TRBV6-5; cdr3_aa: CASSNSARGGNEQFF; cdr3_nt: TGTGCCAGCAGCAACTCGGCGCGGGGGGGGAATGAGCAGTTCTTC
d_call: NA; j_call: TRBJ2-3; clone_size: NA; v_call: TRBV4-1; cdr3_aa: CASSQHQPGLLAGTQYF; cdr3_nt: TGCGCCAGCAGCCAACACCAGCCGGGACTTCTCGCTGGCACGCAGTATTTT
d_call: TRBD2; j_call: TRBJ2-1; clone_size: NA; v_call: TRBV5-4; cdr3_aa: CASSLKTSGGSYNEQFF; cdr3_nt: TGTGCCAGCAGCTTAAAGACTAGCGGGGGCTCCTACAATGAGCAGTTCTTC
d_call: TRBD2; j_call: TRBJ2-7; clone_size: NA; v_call: TRBV19; cdr3_aa: CASSIPRGVNTYEQYF; cdr3_nt: TGTGCCAGTAGTATACCTCGGGGGGTTAATACTTACGAGCAGTACTTC
d_call: NA; j_call: TRBJ1-4; clone_size: NA; v_call: TRBV5-1; cdr3_aa: CASSLEGKLFF; cdr3_nt: TGCGCCAGCAGCTTGGAGGGAAAACTGTTTTTT
d_call: NA; j_call: TRBJ1-5; clone_size: NA; v_call: TRBV6-5; cdr3_aa: CASSLGLEQPQHF; cdr3_nt: TGTGCCAGCAGTCTCGGTCTCGAACAGCCCCAGCATTTT
d_call: TRBD2; j_call: TRBJ2-7; clone_size: NA; v_call: TRBV7-9; cdr3_aa: CASSLGAGGYEQYF; cdr3_nt: TGTGCCAGCAGCTTAGGGGCGGGGGGCTACGAGCAGTACTTC
d_call: NA; j_call: TRBJ2-5; clone_size: NA; v_call: TRBV30; cdr3_aa: CAWSFSDQARTQYF; cdr3_nt: TGTGCCTGGAGTTTCTCGGACCAGGCGAGGACCCAGTACTTC
d_call: NA; j_call: TRBJ1-3; clone_size: NA; v_call: TRBV5-1; cdr3_aa: CASSLISNGNTIYF; cdr3_nt: TGCGCCAGCAGCTTGATCTCGAACGGAAACACCATATATTTT
d_call: NA; j_call: TRBJ2-7; clone_size: NA; v_call: TRBV30; cdr3_aa: CAWSVKLGQGSYEQYF; cdr3_nt: TGTGCCTGGAGTGTAAAATTAGGGCAGGGCTCCTACGAGCAGTACTTC
d_call: TRBD1; j_call: TRBJ2-5; clone_size: few; v_call: TRBV19; cdr3_aa: CASSYTGGTQYF; cdr3_nt: TGTGCCAGTAGTTACACAGGGGGGACCCAGTACTTC
d_call: NA; j_call: TRBJ2-7; clone_size: NA; v_call: TRBV6-1; cdr3_aa: CASSRERAYEQYF; cdr3_nt: TGTGCCAGCAGCCGGGAACGAGCCTACGAGCAGTACTTC
d_call: NA; j_call: TRBJ1-2; clone_size: NA; v_call: TRBV7-9; cdr3_aa: CASSAAGTYYGYTF; cdr3_nt: TGTGCCAGCAGCGCCGCCGGGACCTACTATGGCTACACCTTC
d_call: TRBD1; j_call: TRBJ1-2; clone_size: NA; v_call: TRBV2; cdr3_aa: CASSFPQGLGYGYTF; cdr3_nt: TGTGCCAGCAGTTTTCCACAGGGGCTTGGCTATGGCTACACCTTC
d_call: TRBD1; j_call: TRBJ1-1; clone_size: NA; v_call: TRBV29-1; cdr3_aa: CSTLGGGGPEAFF; cdr3_nt: TGCAGCACCCTGGGGGGAGGGGGCCCTGAAGCTTTCTTT
d_call: NA; j_call: TRBJ1-1; clone_size: once; v_call: TRBV2; cdr3_aa: CASSLFRGINTEAFF; cdr3_nt: TGTGCCAGCAGTCTTTTCAGGGGTATTAACACTGAAGCTTTCTTT
d_call: NA; j_call: TRBJ2-3; clone_size: once; v_call: TRBV19; cdr3_aa: CASSTGTDTQYF; cdr3_nt: TGTGCCAGTAGCACGGGCACAGATACGCAGTATTTT
d_call: TRBD1; j_call: TRBJ2-7; clone_size: NA; v_call: TRBV6-6; cdr3_aa: CASTQGAFLISYEQYF; cdr3_nt: TGTGCCAGCACCCAGGGGGCCTTCCTTATCTCCTACGAGCAGTACTTC
d_call: NA; j_call: TRBJ1-2; clone_size: NA; v_call: TRBV2; cdr3_aa: CASRETKSGGYTF; cdr3_nt: TGTGCCAGCAGGGAGACAAAGAGTGGCGGCTACACCTTC
d_call: TRBD2; j_call: TRBJ2-5; clone_size: NA; v_call: TRBV7-7; cdr3_aa: CASSASGGAILETQYF; cdr3_nt: TGTGCTAGCAGTGCTAGCGGGGGGGCCATATTGGAGACCCAGTACTTC
d_call: NA; j_call: TRBJ1-2; clone_size: NA; v_call: TRBV20-1; cdr3_aa: CSARRADGYTF; cdr3_nt: TGCAGTGCTAGACGGGCCGATGGCTACACCTTC
d_call: NA; j_call: TRBJ1-2; clone_size: NA; v_call: TRBV9; cdr3_aa: CASGSNYGYTF; cdr3_nt: TGTGCCAGCGGGTCTAACTATGGCTACACCTTC
d_call: TRBD2; j_call: TRBJ2-7; clone_size: NA; v_call: TRBV10-1; cdr3_aa: CASSESRLAGSYEQYF; cdr3_nt: TGCGCCAGCAGTGAGTCTAGGCTAGCGGGCTCCTACGAGCAGTACTTC
d_call: TRBD1; j_call: TRBJ2-1; clone_size: NA; v_call: TRBV20-1; cdr3_aa: CSAYRGREQFF; cdr3_nt: TGCAGTGCTTACAGGGGGAGGGAGCAGTTCTTC
d_call: NA; j_call: TRBJ2-7; clone_size: NA; v_call: TRBV7-8; cdr3_aa: CASSAQFQLPGYYEQYF; cdr3_nt: TGTGCCAGCAGCGCCCAATTTCAACTACCGGGGTACTACGAGCAGTACTTC
d_call: NA; j_call: TRBJ1-2; clone_size: few; v_call: TRBV7-9; cdr3_aa: CASSPVTVVNGYTF; cdr3_nt: TGTGCCAGCAGCCCCGTGACAGTGGTTAATGGCTACACCTTC
d_call: TRBD1; j_call: TRBJ1-2; clone_size: NA; v_call: TRBV9; cdr3_aa: CASSADTGTGGYGYTF; cdr3_nt: TGTGCCAGCAGCGCCGACACCGGGACAGGGGGATATGGCTACACCTTC